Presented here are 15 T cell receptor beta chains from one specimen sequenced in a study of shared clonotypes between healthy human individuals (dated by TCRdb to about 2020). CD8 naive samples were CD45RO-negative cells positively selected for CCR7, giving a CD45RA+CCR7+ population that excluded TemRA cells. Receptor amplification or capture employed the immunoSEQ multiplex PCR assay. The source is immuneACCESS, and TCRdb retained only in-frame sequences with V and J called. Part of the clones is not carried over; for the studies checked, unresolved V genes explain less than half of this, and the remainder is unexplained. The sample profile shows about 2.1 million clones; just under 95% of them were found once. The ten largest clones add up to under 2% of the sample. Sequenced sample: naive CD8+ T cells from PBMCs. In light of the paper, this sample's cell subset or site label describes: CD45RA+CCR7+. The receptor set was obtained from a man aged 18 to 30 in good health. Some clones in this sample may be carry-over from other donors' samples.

In nucleotides, the CDR3 is TGCGCCAGCAGCTCTAGCGGGGGAACCTACAATGAGCAGTTCTTC. As protein: CASSSSGGTYNEQFF. V usage is TRBV5-1 and J usage is TRBJ2-1; 10 bases fit TRBD2. Germline V gene lookup returns CDR1 SGHRS and CDR2 YFSETQ. Unmatched junction bases numbered 2, after V lost 3 bases and J lost 2 bases. This CDR3 comprises 15 residues.

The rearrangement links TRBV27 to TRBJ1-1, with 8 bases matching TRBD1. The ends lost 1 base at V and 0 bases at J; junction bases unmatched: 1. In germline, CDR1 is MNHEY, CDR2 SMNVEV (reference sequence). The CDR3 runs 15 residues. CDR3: CASSLYRGMNTEAFF. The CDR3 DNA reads TGTGCCAGCAGTTTATACAGGGGGATGAACACTGAAGCTTTCTTT.

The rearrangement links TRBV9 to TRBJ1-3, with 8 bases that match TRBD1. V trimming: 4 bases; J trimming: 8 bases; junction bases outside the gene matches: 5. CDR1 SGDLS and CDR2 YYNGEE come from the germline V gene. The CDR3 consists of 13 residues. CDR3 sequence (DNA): TGTGCCAGCAGCCTGGACAGGGTCGACACCATATATTTT. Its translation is CASSLDRVDTIYF.

The CDR3 DNA is TGTGCCAGTAGGGAGAAGGGAACAGATGAAGCTTTCTTT. This translates into CASREKGTDEAFF. The V and J genes are TRBV19 and TRBJ1-1; D remains ambiguous. V dropped 6 bases and J dropped 7 bases, with 15 bases sitting between them. The CDR3 covers 13 residues. Germline assignment: CDR1 LNHDA and CDR2 SQIVND (reference sequence). Full variable domain (remainder filled in from reference TRBV19 and TRBJ1-1): DGGITQSPKYLFRKEGQNVTLSCEQNLNHDAMYWYRQDPGQGLRLIYYSQIVNDFQKGDIAEGYSVSREKKESFPLTVTSAQKNPTAFYLCASREKGTDEAFFGQGTRLTVV.

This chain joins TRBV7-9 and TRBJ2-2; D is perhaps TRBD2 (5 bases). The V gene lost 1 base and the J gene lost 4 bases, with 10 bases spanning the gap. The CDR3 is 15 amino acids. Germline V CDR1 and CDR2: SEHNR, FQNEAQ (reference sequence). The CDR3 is CASSLVASRTGELFF. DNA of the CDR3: TGTGCCAGCAGCTTAGTGGCTAGCCGCACCGGGGAGCTGTTTTTT.

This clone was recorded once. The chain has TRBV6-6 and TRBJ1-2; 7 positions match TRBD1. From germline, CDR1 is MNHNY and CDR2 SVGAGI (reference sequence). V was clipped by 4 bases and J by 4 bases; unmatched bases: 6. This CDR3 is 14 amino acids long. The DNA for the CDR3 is TGTGCCAGCAGTTTCACAGGGGACCTCTATGGCTACACCTTC. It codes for CASSFTGDLYGYTF.

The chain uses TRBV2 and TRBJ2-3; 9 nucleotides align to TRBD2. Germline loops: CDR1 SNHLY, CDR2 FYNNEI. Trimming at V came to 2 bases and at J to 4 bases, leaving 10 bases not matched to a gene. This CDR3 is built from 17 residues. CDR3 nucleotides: TGTGCCAGCAGTGAACGTTGGCGGGAGGGCCAGTCAGATACGCAGTATTTT. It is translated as CASSERWREGQSDTQYF. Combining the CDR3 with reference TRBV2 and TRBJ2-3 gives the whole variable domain EPEVTQTPSHQVTQMGQEVILRCVPISNHLYFYWYRQILGQKVEFLVSFYNNEISEKSEIFDDQFSVERPDGSNFTLKIRSTKLEDSAMYFCASSERWREGQSDTQYFGPGTRLTVL.

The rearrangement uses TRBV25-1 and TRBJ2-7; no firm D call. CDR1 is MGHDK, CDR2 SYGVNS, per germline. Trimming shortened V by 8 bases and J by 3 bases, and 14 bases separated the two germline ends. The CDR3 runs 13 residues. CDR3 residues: CASRETLSYEQYF. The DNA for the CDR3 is TGTGCCAGCCGCGAGACCCTGAGCTACGAGCAGTACTTC.

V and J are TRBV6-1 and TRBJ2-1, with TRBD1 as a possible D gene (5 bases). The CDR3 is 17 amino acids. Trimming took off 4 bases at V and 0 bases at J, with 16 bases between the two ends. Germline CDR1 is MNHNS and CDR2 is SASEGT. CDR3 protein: CASSVPDRRSSYNEQFF. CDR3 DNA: TGTGCCAGCAGTGTACCCGACAGACGGAGCTCCTACAATGAGCAGTTCTTC.

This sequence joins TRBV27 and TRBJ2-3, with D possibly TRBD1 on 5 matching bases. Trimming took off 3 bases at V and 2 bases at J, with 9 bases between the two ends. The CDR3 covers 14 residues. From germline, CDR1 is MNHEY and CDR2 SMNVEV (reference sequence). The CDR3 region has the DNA TGTGCCAGCAGTTTGACAGCGTACACAGATACGCAGTATTTT. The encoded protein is CASSLTAYTDTQYF.

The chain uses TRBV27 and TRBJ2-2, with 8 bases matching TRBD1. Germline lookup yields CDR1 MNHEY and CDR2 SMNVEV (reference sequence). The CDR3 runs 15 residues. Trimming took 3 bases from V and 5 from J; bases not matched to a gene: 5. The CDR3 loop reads CASSLWTGRTGELFF. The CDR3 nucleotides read TGTGCCAGCAGTTTGTGGACAGGGCGGACCGGGGAGCTGTTTTTT.

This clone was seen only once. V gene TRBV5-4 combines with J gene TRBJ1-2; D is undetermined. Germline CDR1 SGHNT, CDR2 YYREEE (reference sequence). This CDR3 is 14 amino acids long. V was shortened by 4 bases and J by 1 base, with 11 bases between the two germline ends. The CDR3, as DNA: TGTGCCAGCAGCCAAGGAAAGAGTAACTATGGCTACACCTTC. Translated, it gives CASSQGKSNYGYTF. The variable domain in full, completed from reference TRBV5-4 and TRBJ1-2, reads ETGVTQSPTHLIKTRGQQVTLRCSSQSGHNTVSWYQQALGQGPQFIFQYYREEENGRGNFPPRFSGLQFPNYSSELNVNALELDDSALYLCASSQGKSNYGYTFGSGTRLTVV.

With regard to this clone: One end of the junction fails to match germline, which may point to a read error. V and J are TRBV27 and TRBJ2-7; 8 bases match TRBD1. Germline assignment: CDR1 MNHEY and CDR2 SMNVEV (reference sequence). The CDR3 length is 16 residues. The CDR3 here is CASSKSFHRGSSEQYF. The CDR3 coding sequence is TGTGCCAGCAGCAAGAGTTTTCACAGGGGGTCCTCCGAGCAGTACTTC.

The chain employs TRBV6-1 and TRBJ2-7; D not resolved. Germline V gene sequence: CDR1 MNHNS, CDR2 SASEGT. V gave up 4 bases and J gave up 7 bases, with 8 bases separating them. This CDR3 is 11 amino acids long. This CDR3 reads CASSAPVEQYF. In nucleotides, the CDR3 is TGTGCCAGCAGTGCCCCCGTGGAGCAGTACTTC.

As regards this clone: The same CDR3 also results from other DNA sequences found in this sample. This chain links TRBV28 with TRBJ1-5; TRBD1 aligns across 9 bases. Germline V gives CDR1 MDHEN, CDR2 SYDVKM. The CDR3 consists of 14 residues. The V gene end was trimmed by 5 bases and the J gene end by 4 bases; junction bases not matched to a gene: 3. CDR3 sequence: CASSLTGGNQPQHF. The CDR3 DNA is TGTGCCAGCAGTCTGACAGGGGGTAATCAGCCCCAGCATTTT.